This TCR beta chain is from a study of blood T cell repertoires in COVID-19. At the level of the study: The analysed material was cDNA or gDNA that came from T cells, B-cell-depleted T cells, or PBMCs.

Authors' methods: Amplification with reference gene primers provided the estimates of nucleated cell counts. Assay: immunoSEQ multiplex PCR; the TCRdb copy retains only in-frame clones and omits some. That table furnishes V, J and clone size, whereas the DNA furnished D and trimming. This table holds roughly 74,000 clones, approximately 84% found once. The TCR sequence derives from an older man with acute or convalescent COVID-19. The sample comprised peripheral blood.

Here the CDR3 reads CASSLGGGSADTQYF. CDR3 DNA: TGCGCCAGCAGCTTAGGGGGAGGGTCGGCAGATACGCAGTATTTT. The chain links TRBV5-1 to TRBJ2-3; perhaps TRBD2 as D (7 bases). The CDR3 is 15 amino acids. Trimming removed 2 bases at V and 4 bases at J, with 14 bases between. Germline CDR1 is SGHRS and CDR2 is YFSETQ.